The 32 T cell receptor beta chains below all came from one sample that was sequenced in a study of T cells after yellow fever vaccination. Using its own MiXCR run on the 5' RACE reads, TCRdb lists one record per CDR3 protein. The data show some 150,000 distinct CDR3 sequences, under 7% seen once. The sequencing here drew on CD4+ T cells sorted from PBMCs, taken 10 days after the yellow fever booster vaccination. These receptors were taken from a man younger than 40 who received the YFV17D yellow fever vaccine.

This clonotype appeared many times. The chain has TRBV15 and TRBJ2-5; D not certain. V shed 5 bases and J shed 2 bases, with 6 bases lying between them. The CDR3 extends over 12 amino acids. Germline-derived CDR1 and CDR2 are LNHNV and YYDKDF (reference sequence). The CDR3 reads CATSEFQETQYF. CDR3 coding DNA: TGTGCCACCAGCGAGTTTCAAGAGACCCAGTACTTC.

This clonotype was recorded at least ten times. The chain joins TRBV6-5 to TRBJ2-5; D gene ambiguous. Trimming removed 5 bases from V and 5 bases from J, with 6 bases in between. The CDR3 runs 11 residues. Germline V gives CDR1 MNHEY, CDR2 SVGAGI. The CDR3, as DNA: TGTGCCAGCAGTGATTGGGAGACCCAGTACTTC. It codes for CASSDWETQYF.

This clonotype was seen many times. The chain recombines TRBV12-3 or TRBV12-4 with TRBJ1-5; tentative D call: TRBD1 (6 bases). This CDR3 is 14 amino acids long. Trimming shortened V by 4 bases and J by 1 base, and 8 bases separated the two germline ends. CDR3 DNA sequence: TGTGCCAGCAGTTGGCAGGGGAGCAATCAGCCCCAGCATTTT. It codes for CASSWQGSNQPQHF.

The rearrangement links TRBV6-2 or TRBV6-3 to TRBJ1-5; D is unresolved. The ends were cut back, 4 bases at V and 7 bases at J, with 14 bases in the middle. This CDR3 is 14 amino acids long. From germline, CDR1 is MNHEY and CDR2 SVGEGT. CDR3 in DNA: TGTGCCAGCAGTTGGGCCAAGGGTAGCCAGCCCCAGCATTTT. This codes for CASSWAKGSQPQHF.

This clonotype was recorded at least ten times. This rearrangement joins TRBV30 to TRBJ2-4, with D unclear. CDR1 is GTSNPN, CDR2 SVGIG, per germline (reference sequence). Trimming took 0 bases from V and 2 from J, leaving 8 bases between them. The CDR3 has 14 amino acids. CDR3 sequence (DNA): TGTGCCTGGAGTGTACTGGGGACCAAAAACATTCAGTACTTC. Encoded protein: CAWSVLGTKNIQYF. The full variable domain, completed using reference TRBV30 and TRBJ2-4, is SQTIHQWPATLVQPVGSPLSLECTVEGTSNPNLYWYRQAAGRGLQLLFYSVGIGQISSEVPQNLSASRPQDRQFILSSKKLLLSDSGFYLCAWSVLGTKNIQYFGAGTRLSVL.

This clonotype was recorded at least ten times. J is TRBJ2-7 and V is TRBV18, with 11 positions matching TRBD2. Per germline, CDR1 KGHSH and CDR2 LQKENI. With 2 bases clipped from V and 3 bases from J, the junction kept 3 bases outside the gene matches. The CDR3 is 15 residues long. CDR3 bases: TGTGCCAGCTCACCATACGGGACTAGCGGCTACGAGCAGTACTTC. This translates into CASSPYGTSGYEQYF.

This clonotype occurred many times. This rearrangement joins TRBV10-3 to TRBJ2-2; unclear D gene. Per the germline V gene, CDR1 is ENHRY and CDR2 is SYGVKD. This CDR3 contains 15 residues. The ends were cut back, 7 bases at V and 0 bases at J, with 12 bases in the middle. The DNA for the CDR3 is TGTGCCATCAAAATTTCCGCGTCGAACACCGGGGAGCTGTTTTTT. Encoded protein: CAIKISASNTGELFF.

In the case of this clonotype: This may arise from a read error, as a much more abundant clone is one base away. J is TRBJ2-1 and V is TRBV15; 12 nucleotides align to TRBD2. CDR3 length: 16 residues. J gave up 6 bases and V 2 bases, and 5 bases lay outside the gene matches. Germline values: CDR1 LNHNV, CDR2 YYDKDF (reference sequence). The CDR3 sequence is CATSRKASGRVNEQFF. CDR3 in DNA: TGTGCCACCAGCAGAAAGGCTAGCGGGAGGGTCAATGAGCAGTTCTTC.

The rearrangement links TRBV20-1 to TRBJ2-1; possible D gene TRBD1, 6 bases. V shed 3 bases and J shed 0 bases, with 9 bases lying between them. The CDR3 extends over 14 amino acids. Germline CDR1 DFQATT, CDR2 SNEGSKA (reference sequence). CDR3 sequence reads: CSASQGTSYNEQFF. CDR3 in DNA: TGCAGTGCTAGCCAGGGGACCTCCTACAATGAGCAGTTCTTC.

In this sample, this clonotype turned up many times. This chain connects TRBV5-1 to TRBJ1-1; D may be TRBD1 (5 bases). The CDR3 extends over 16 amino acids. Germline V CDR1 and CDR2: SGHRS, YFSETQ. Trimming shortened V by 3 bases and J by 1 base, and 16 bases separated the two germline ends. The CDR3 DNA sequence: TGCGCCAGCAGCTCATCCGGGACGGGAAAGAACACTGAAGCTTTCTTT. Encoded protein: CASSSSGTGKNTEAFF.

CDR3 sequence: CASSLVTFYTEAFF. The CDR3 nucleotides read TGTGCCAGCAGCTTAGTAACTTTTTATACTGAAGCTTTCTTT. The gene calls are TRBV7-2 and TRBJ1-1, with unresolved D. The CDR3 loop spans 14 amino acids. Germline V gives CDR1 SGHTA, CDR2 FQGNSA. Between the trimmed V and J ends, which lost 1 base and 5 bases, there was a span of 11 bases.

This clonotype occurred many times. The V gene is TRBV11-2, the J gene TRBJ2-1; possible D gene TRBD1, 6 bases. Germline V CDR1 and CDR2: SGHAT, FQNNGV. V dropped 4 bases and J dropped 8 bases, with 15 bases sitting between them. The CDR3 contains 14 residues. The CDR3: CASSSHQGWHEQFF. CDR3 bases: TGTGCCAGCAGCTCACACCAGGGGTGGCATGAGCAGTTCTTC.

This clonotype was seen many times. The chain combines TRBV20-1 with TRBJ2-3; D is undetermined. In germline, CDR1 is DFQATT, CDR2 SNEGSKA (reference sequence). V dropped 6 bases and J dropped 2 bases, with 3 bases sitting between them. The CDR3 sequence is 10 residues long. The CDR3 sequence: CSADTDTQYF. The CDR3 region has the DNA TGCAGTGCGGACACAGATACGCAGTATTTT.

This clonotype was picked up many times. The chain links TRBV7-6 to TRBJ2-1, with D perhaps matching TRBD2 (6 bases). CDR3 length: 15 residues. Germline V gene data show CDR1 as SGHVS and CDR2 as FNYEAQ. Trimming took off 5 bases at V and 13 bases at J, with 24 bases between the two ends. The chain's CDR3 is CASSRDSNQLLGQFF. The CDR3, as DNA: TGTGCCAGCAGCCGGGACTCCAACCAATTACTGGGCCAGTTCTTC.

This clonotype was recorded many times. V gene TRBV3-1 combines with J gene TRBJ2-7; 7 positions match TRBD2. Germline V gene lookup returns CDR1 LGHDT and CDR2 YNNKEL (reference sequence). The CDR3 runs to 15 residues. V was pared by 3 bases and J by 3 bases, with 8 bases of the junction left unmatched. Here the CDR3 reads CASSHPAAGDYEQYF. The CDR3 region has the DNA TGTGCCAGCAGCCACCCAGCCGCGGGAGACTACGAGCAGTACTTC.

The chain couples TRBV7-2 to TRBJ2-1; 7 nucleotides match TRBD2. CDR1 and CDR2 from the germline V gene are SGHTA and FQGNSA. The V gene end was trimmed by 8 bases and the J gene end by 10 bases; junction bases not matched to a gene: 14. This CDR3 has 14 amino acids. CDR3 amino acids: CASSRKAGVGEQFF. Written as DNA, the CDR3 is TGTGCCAGCTCCCGAAAGGCGGGAGTAGGAGAGCAGTTCTTC.

This clonotype was observed at least ten times. V and J are TRBV20-1 and TRBJ2-1, with D possibly matching TRBD2 (7 bases). Germline V CDR1 and CDR2: DFQATT, SNEGSKA (reference sequence). The CDR3 extends over 15 amino acids. Trimming left V 5 bases short and J 8 bases short, with 22 bases between. CDR3 coding DNA: TGCAGTGCTCCGCCGACCGGGGGGCATCTCGATGAGCAGTTCTTC. As protein: CSAPPTGGHLDEQFF.

The V and J genes are TRBV28 and TRBJ2-7; D might be TRBD2 (5 bases). This CDR3 has 14 amino acids. V lost 5 bases and J lost 6, with 17 bases in between. Per germline, CDR1 MDHEN and CDR2 SYDVKM. DNA for the CDR3: TGTGCCAGCAGTATCAGATCGGGAATGGGCGAGCAGTACTTC. Amino acids: CASSIRSGMGEQYF.

In this sample, this clonotype turned up many times. The chain combines TRBV7-2 with TRBJ2-7; the match to TRBD1 covers 9 bases. The junction had 6 bases not matched to a gene; V was cut back by 4 bases and J by 5 bases. This CDR3 is built from 14 residues. Germline CDR1 is SGHTA and CDR2 is FQGNSA. The CDR3 DNA reads as TGTGCCAGCAGCTCCCGGACAGGGGCGAACGAGCAGTACTTC. Translating gives CASSSRTGANEQYF.

This clonotype was seen a handful of times. V usage is TRBV20-1 and J usage is TRBJ1-5, with D possibly being TRBD1 (5 bases). The CDR3 spans 13 residues. Trimming cost V 2 bases and J 10 bases, with 15 bases left between them. Germline assignment: CDR1 DFQATT and CDR2 SNEGSKA (reference sequence). The CDR3 reads CSARFRSGGPQHF. For the CDR3, the DNA is TGCAGTGCTAGATTCCGGTCCGGGGGACCCCAGCATTTT.

This clonotype was detected many times. The chain has TRBV4-1 and TRBJ2-1; TRBD2 matches 8 bases. The CDR3 totals 19 residues. Germline loops: CDR1 MGHRA, CDR2 YSYEKL. V shed 1 base and J 1 base; nucleotides not matched to a gene: 12. The CDR3 nucleotides read TGCGCCAGCAGCCAAGGGGGGCTAGCGGGTGCCAAGTCCTACAATGAGCAGTTCTTC. Translating gives CASSQGGLAGAKSYNEQFF.

This clonotype has at least ten counts. This rearrangement joins TRBV6-2 or TRBV6-3 to TRBJ2-7; D is undetermined. Trimming took 7 bases from V and 2 from J, leaving 18 bases between them. CDR3 size: 15 residues. The germline V gene encodes CDR1 MNHEY and CDR2 SVGEGT. The CDR3 sequence is CASTSLWDTAYEQYF. The DNA for the CDR3 is TGTGCCAGCACCTCCCTCTGGGATACGGCCTACGAGCAGTACTTC.

Ten or more counts support this clonotype. The chain joins TRBV5-1 to TRBJ2-2; perhaps TRBD2 as D (6 bases). CDR1 SGHRS and CDR2 YFSETQ come from the germline V gene. Between the trimmed V and J ends, which lost 0 bases and 4 bases, there was a span of 10 bases. The CDR3 covers 15 residues. CDR3 residues: CASSLATGVTGELFF. The CDR3 coding sequence is TGCGCCAGCAGCTTGGCCACGGGAGTCACCGGGGAGCTGTTTTTT.

The sample holds a few counts of this clonotype. The chain combines TRBV6-2 or TRBV6-3 with TRBJ2-1; 7 positions match TRBD2. The length of the CDR3 is 15 residues. From germline, CDR1 is MNHEY and CDR2 SVGEGT. V shed 7 bases, J shed 0 bases, and the junction held 6 bases outside the gene matches. CDR3 coding DNA: TGTGCCAGCACCCTGGCGGGGGTCTCCTACAATGAGCAGTTCTTC. Translation: CASTLAGVSYNEQFF.

This clonotype was detected ten times or more. J is TRBJ2-3 and V is TRBV7-7, with D maybe TRBD2 (6 bases). V lost 1 base, J lost 0 bases, and 8 bases lay in between. The CDR3 has 15 amino acids. Germline assignment: CDR1 SSHAT and CDR2 FNYEAQ (reference sequence). The chain's CDR3 is CASSLELASTDTQYF. CDR3 DNA sequence: TGTGCCAGCAGCTTAGAACTAGCCAGCACAGATACGCAGTATTTT.

There are many counts of this clonotype. The chain recombines TRBV5-6 with TRBJ2-1; 9 positions agree with TRBD2. From germline, CDR1 is SGHDT and CDR2 YYEEEE. Unmatched junction bases numbered 5, after V lost 0 bases and J lost 7 bases. The CDR3 spans 15 residues. The DNA for the CDR3 is TGTGCCAGCAGCTTGGTTGCGGGAGGGAGGAATGAGCAGTTCTTC. Amino acid sequence: CASSLVAGGRNEQFF.

Many counts were recorded for this clonotype. This chain joins TRBV30 and TRBJ2-3; 8 bases align to TRBD2. Germline trimming cut 4 bases from V and 9 bases from J; bases unmatched to any gene: 6. Germline lookup yields CDR1 GTSNPN and CDR2 SVGIG (reference sequence). This CDR3 spans 12 amino acids. CDR3 in DNA: TGTGCCTGGATAAAGCGGGAGAGGACGCAGTATTTT. It is translated as CAWIKRERTQYF. The full variable domain, rest sourced from reference TRBV30 and TRBJ2-3, is SQTIHQWPATLVQPVGSPLSLECTVEGTSNPNLYWYRQAAGRGLQLLFYSVGIGQISSEVPQNLSASRPQDRQFILSSKKLLLSDSGFYLCAWIKRERTQYFGPGTRLTVL.

Concerning this clonotype itself: A much larger clone is a single base away; this may be a read error. The chain links TRBV27 to TRBJ1-1; no clear D. Germline V gene data show CDR1 as MNHEY and CDR2 as SMNVEV (reference sequence). The CDR3 has 12 residues. For the CDR3, the DNA is TGTGCCAGCCTCGCCCTGAACACTGGAGCTTTCTTT. Its translation is CASLALNTGAFF.

This clonotype was recorded many times. The CDR3: CSGQLNEQFF. In nucleotides, the CDR3 is TGCAGCGGACAGTTGAATGAGCAGTTCTTC. This chain joins TRBV29-1 and TRBJ2-1, with D possibly TRBD1 on 5 matching bases. The germline CDR1 and CDR2 sequences are SQVTM and ANQGSEA. The CDR3 has 10 residues. The V end was cut by 7 bases, the J end by 7 bases, with 8 bases between.

This clonotype was observed many times. The V and J genes are TRBV7-3 and TRBJ2-3, with 7 bases identical to TRBD2. V was pared by 5 bases and J by 10 bases, with 18 bases of the junction left unmatched. CDR3 size: 16 residues. The V gene's germline CDR1 is SGHTA and CDR2 FQGTGA. CDR3 loop: CASSPGGTTRGVSQYF. The CDR3 DNA reads TGTGCCAGCAGCCCTGGTGGGACTACCCGCGGAGTTTCGCAGTATTTT.

This clonotype was observed at least ten times. The CDR3 reads CATSRDGRDSSEQFF. In DNA form, the CDR3 reads TGTGCCACCAGCAGAGACGGCCGCGACAGTTCCGAGCAGTTCTTC. The chain has TRBV15 and TRBJ2-1; D might be TRBD1 (5 bases). Germline values: CDR1 LNHNV, CDR2 YYDKDF (reference sequence). Deletions cut 0 bases from V and 10 bases from J, with 16 bases between. The CDR3 consists of 15 residues.

This clonotype was counted ten times or more. This chain uses TRBV12-3 or TRBV12-4 with TRBJ2-3; 8 bases agree with TRBD2. The CDR3 runs 15 residues. After removal of 3 bases from V and 2 bases from J, the junction contained 4 bases not matched to a gene. The CDR3 region is CASSLGAGATDTQYF. CDR3 sequence (DNA): TGTGCCAGCAGTTTGGGAGCGGGGGCCACAGATACGCAGTATTTT.